Presented here are 15 T cell receptor beta chains from one specimen sequenced in a study of T cells in Graves' hyperthyroidism and ophthalmopathy. RNA transcripts yielded amplified TCR beta CDR3 regions. In the first-round RT-PCR of the TCR CDR3, the HTBI primer set was used. TCRdb ran MiXCR on the multiplex PCR reads and lists one entry per CDR3 protein. Of more than 300,000 distinct CDR3 sequences listed, about 15% are singletons. Sequencing used blood. The receptors were sampled from a woman between 25 and 40 years old with Graves' hyperthyroidism.

This clonotype was seen only a few times. This rearrangement joins TRBV20-1 to TRBJ2-1; 9 nucleotides align to TRBD2. Germline-derived CDR1 and CDR2 are DFQATT and SNEGSKA (reference sequence). V was clipped by 3 bases and J by 0 bases; unmatched bases: 6. The CDR3 totals 16 residues. CDR3 DNA sequence: TGCAGTGCTAGCGGACTAGCGAGTGACTCCTACAATGAGCAGTTCTTC. This encodes CSASGLASDSYNEQFF.

Ten or more counts support this clonotype. This chain links TRBV11-1 with TRBJ2-1; no firm D call. The CDR3 sequence is 15 residues long. Trimming shortened V by 1 base and J by 3 bases, and 10 bases separated the two germline ends. Germline V gene lookup returns CDR1 SGHAT and CDR2 FQDESV (reference sequence). The CDR3, as DNA: TGTGCCAGCAGCTTAGATTCGCGCTTCTACAATGAGCAGTTCTTC. Translation gives CASSLDSRFYNEQFF. Complete variable domain (other parts from reference TRBV11-1 and TRBJ2-1): EAEVAQSPRYKITEKSQAVAFWCDPISGHATLYWYRQILGQGPELLVQFQDESVVDDSQLPKDRFSAERLKGVDSTLKIQPAELGDSAMYLCASSLDSRFYNEQFFGPGTRLTVL.

This clonotype came up a few times. V gene TRBV20-1 combines with J gene TRBJ2-3; D remains ambiguous. The V end was cut by 2 bases, the J end by 3 bases, with 3 bases between. Germline CDR1 DFQATT, CDR2 SNEGSKA (reference sequence). The CDR3 consists of 11 residues. The CDR3 sequence is CSARRTDTQYF. The CDR3 DNA reads as TGCAGTGCTAGAAGGACAGATACGCAGTATTTT.

J is TRBJ1-6 and V is TRBV27; D possibly corresponds to TRBD1 (5 bases). This CDR3 spans 14 amino acids. The V end lost 3 bases, the J end lost 6 bases, and 9 bases lay between the germline ends. Germline V lookup: CDR1 MNHEY, CDR2 SMNVEV (reference sequence). CDR3 region: CASSFRQGNSPLHF. In DNA form, the CDR3 reads TGTGCCAGCAGTTTTCGGCAGGGTAATTCACCCCTCCACTTT.

In this sample, this clonotype turned up a few times. The CDR3 sequence is CAISESSRGNYNEQFF. DNA of the CDR3: TGTGCCATCAGTGAGTCAAGCAGGGGAAATTACAATGAGCAGTTCTTC. This chain uses TRBV10-3 with TRBJ2-1; possibly TRBD1 for D (6 bases). The V end was cut by 0 bases, the J end by 4 bases, with 13 bases between. CDR1 and CDR2 from the germline V gene are ENHRY and SYGVKD. The CDR3 is 16 amino acids.

This clonotype was seen many times. The rearrangement uses TRBV28 and TRBJ1-2; TRBD1 might be the D (6 bases). CDR3 size: 13 residues. V lost 8 bases to trimming and J lost 0 bases, with 10 bases between them. CDR1 is MDHEN and CDR2 is SYDVKM in the germline V gene. CDR3: CASSDSPNYGYTF. In DNA, the CDR3 is TGTGCCAGCTCGGACAGTCCTAACTATGGCTACACCTTC.

This clonotype appeared a few times. The chain has TRBV19 and TRBJ2-1; no clear D gene. Trimming took off 5 bases at V and 7 bases at J, with 12 bases between the two ends. Germline CDR1 reads LNHDA; CDR2 reads SQIVND (reference sequence). The length of the CDR3 is 13 residues. The CDR3 is CASSVSVWNEQFF. CDR3 nucleotides: TGTGCCAGTAGTGTATCTGTGTGGAATGAGCAGTTCTTC.

This clonotype came up many times. The CDR3 loop reads CASRAVIMTGELFF. CDR3 nucleotides: TGTGCCAGCAGGGCGGTTATAATGACTGGGGAGCTGTTTTTT. The chain carries TRBV27 and TRBJ2-2; D is ambiguous. Germline-derived CDR1 and CDR2 are MNHEY and SMNVEV (reference sequence). V was cut by 6 bases and J by 8 bases, with 16 bases left in between. CDR3 size: 14 residues.

This clonotype appeared a few times. One end of the junction is discordant with germline, which a read error may explain. V and J are TRBV7-2 and TRBJ2-7, with 8 bases that match TRBD2. CDR3 length equals 15 residues. CDR1 is SGHTA, CDR2 FQGNSA, per germline. CDR3 sequence: CASSLAWAGGYEQCF. DNA of the CDR3: TGTGCCAGCAGCTTAGCGTGGGCGGGAGGATACGAGCAGTGCTTC.

The rearrangement uses TRBV3-1 and TRBJ2-2; TRBD2 is a possible D gene (5 bases). From germline, CDR1 is LGHDT and CDR2 YNNKEL (reference sequence). The germline V and J ends were trimmed by 3 bases and 5 bases, with 7 bases remaining between them. CDR3 size: 13 residues. In DNA form, the CDR3 reads TGTGCCAGCAGCCATTCGGGGACCGGGGAGCTGTTTTTT. As protein: CASSHSGTGELFF.

This clonotype was seen repeatedly, ten times or more. This chain connects TRBV20-1 to TRBJ2-2; 15 bases match TRBD2. This CDR3 spans 19 amino acids. Germline V gene data show CDR1 as DFQATT and CDR2 as SNEGSKA (reference sequence). The ends lost 0 bases at V and 4 bases at J; junction bases unmatched: 9. The CDR3 sequence is CSARDIRTSGRALTGELFF. The DNA of the CDR3 is TGCAGTGCTAGAGATATACGGACTAGCGGGAGGGCCCTCACCGGGGAGCTGTTTTTT.

This clonotype was picked up many times. The chain is built from TRBV13 and TRBJ1-1, with D maybe TRBD1 (6 bases). Deletions cut 8 bases from V and 5 bases from J, with 12 bases between. The CDR3 loop spans 12 amino acids. Germline CDR1 is PRHDT and CDR2 is FYEKMQ (reference sequence). The CDR3 sequence: CASCQGITEAFF. The CDR3 DNA reads TGTGCCAGCTGTCAGGGGATTACTGAAGCTTTCTTT.

This chain connects TRBV10-3 to TRBJ1-1, with TRBD1 matching over 8 bases. V lost 7 bases, J lost 2 bases, and 9 bases stayed unmatched. The germline V gene encodes CDR1 ENHRY and CDR2 SYGVKD. CDR3 length: 15 amino acids. Here the CDR3 DNA reads TGTGCCATCAATTCCCCGGACAGGGTAAACACTGAAGCTTTCTTT. Encoded protein: CAINSPDRVNTEAFF.

The chain uses TRBV29-1 and TRBJ2-7; 9 bases are shared with TRBD2. Germline CDR1 and CDR2: SQVTM and ANQGSEA. Trimming at V came to 0 bases and at J to 7 bases, leaving 4 bases not matched to a gene. The CDR3 runs 13 residues. Here the CDR3 DNA reads TGCAGCGTTGAAGAGGGACTAGCCAGTGAGCAGTACTTC. It codes for CSVEEGLASEQYF.

This clonotype was counted ten times or more. The chain links TRBV28 to TRBJ1-1; D gene uncertain. From germline, CDR1 is MDHEN and CDR2 SYDVKM. V was trimmed by 6 bases and J by 3 bases, leaving 11 bases between them. CDR3 length equals 13 residues. In nucleotides, the CDR3 is TGTGCCAGCAGACCATCCGACGACACTGAAGCTTTCTTT. Translated: CASRPSDDTEAFF.